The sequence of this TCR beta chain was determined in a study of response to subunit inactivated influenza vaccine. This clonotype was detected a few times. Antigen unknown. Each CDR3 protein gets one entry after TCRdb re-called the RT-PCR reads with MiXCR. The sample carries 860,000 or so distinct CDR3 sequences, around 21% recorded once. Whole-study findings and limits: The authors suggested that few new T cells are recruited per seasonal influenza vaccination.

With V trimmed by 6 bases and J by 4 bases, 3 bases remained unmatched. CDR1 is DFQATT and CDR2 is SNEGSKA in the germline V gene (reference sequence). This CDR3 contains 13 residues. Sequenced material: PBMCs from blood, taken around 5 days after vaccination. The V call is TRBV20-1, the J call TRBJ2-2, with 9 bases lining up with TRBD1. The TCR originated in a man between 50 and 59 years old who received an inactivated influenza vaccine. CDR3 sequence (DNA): TGCAGTGCCCCGGACAGGGGCACCGGGGAGCTGTTTTTT. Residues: CSAPDRGTGELFF.